The 14 T cell receptor beta chains below come from one sample, sequenced in a study of cytotoxic CD8 clonotypes in ibrutinib-treated CLL. Sequencing was performed with immunoSEQ multiplex PCR; in TCRdb, only in-frame clones are kept and a portion is missing. The sample lists fewer than 400,000 clones, roughly 71% occurring once. The sample here was PBMCs, taken after 36 months of ibrutinib treatment. These receptors came from a human donor with chronic lymphocytic leukemia.

This clone was found a few times. The chain carries TRBV29-1 and TRBJ1-5; D gene uncertain. The CDR3 consists of 12 residues. V was cut by 8 bases and J by 0 bases, with 8 bases left in between. CDR1 and CDR2 (germline): SQVTM, ANQGSEA. CDR3 in DNA: TGCAGCACCTGGGATAGCAATCAGCCCCAGCATTTT. Translation gives CSTWDSNQPQHF. Full variable domain (missing parts from reference TRBV29-1 and TRBJ1-5): SAVISQKPSRDICQRGTSLTIQCQVDSQVTMMFWYRQQPGQSLTLIATANQGSEATYESGFVIDKFPISRPNLTFSTLTVSNMSPEDSSIYLCSTWDSNQPQHFGDGTRLSIL.

The rearrangement links TRBV2 to TRBJ1-5; no clear D gene. Germline CDR1 reads SNHLY; CDR2 reads FYNNEI. The CDR3 runs to 12 residues. Trimming shortened V by 7 bases and J by 6 bases, and 10 bases separated the two germline ends. The CDR3 nucleotides are TGTGCCAGCAATAGGGTCGGTCAGCCCCAGCATTTT. As protein: CASNRVGQPQHF.

About this clone itself: Other DNA sequences within the sample encode an identical CDR3. The chain uses TRBV29-1 and TRBJ1-1, with D possibly matching TRBD1 (5 bases). The CDR3 is made up of 12 amino acids. The V end lost 3 bases, the J end lost 2 bases, and 7 bases lay between the germline ends. The germline V gene encodes CDR1 SQVTM and CDR2 ANQGSEA. The CDR3 coding sequence is TGCAGCGTTGAGGGGGGAAACACTGAAGCTTTCTTT. Protein sequence: CSVEGGNTEAFF. The whole variable domain, remainder taken from reference TRBV29-1 and TRBJ1-1, is SAVISQKPSRDICQRGTSLTIQCQVDSQVTMMFWYRQQPGQSLTLIATANQGSEATYESGFVIDKFPISRPNLTFSTLTVSNMSPEDSSIYLCSVEGGNTEAFFGQGTRLTVV.

The genes are TRBV7-2 and TRBJ1-5; the D is unclear. Germline CDR1 is SGHTA and CDR2 is FQGNSA. The V gene lost 4 bases and the J gene lost 0 bases, with 4 bases spanning the gap. CDR3 length equals 13 residues. CDR3 protein: CASSSISNQPQHF. For the CDR3, the DNA is TGTGCCAGCAGCTCGATTAGCAATCAGCCCCAGCATTTT.

The V call is TRBV30, the J call TRBJ2-3, with 8 nucleotides matching TRBD2. The length of the CDR3 is 16 residues. CDR1 is GTSNPN and CDR2 is SVGIG in the germline V gene (reference sequence). V shed 4 bases, J shed 2 bases, and the junction held 11 bases outside the gene matches. The CDR3 region is CAWTPSPGLDTDTQYF. CDR3 bases: TGTGCCTGGACCCCCTCTCCGGGACTAGACACAGATACGCAGTATTTT.

This chain links TRBV5-1 with TRBJ2-7, with D maybe TRBD2 (6 bases). Germline V CDR1 and CDR2: SGHRS, YFSETQ. V gave up 4 bases and J gave up 3 bases, with 20 bases separating them. The CDR3 is 16 residues long. This CDR3 is CASSPGRSGLYYEQYF. In DNA form, the CDR3 reads TGCGCCAGCAGCCCAGGGAGGAGCGGGTTGTACTACGAGCAGTACTTC.

This clone has more than one count but fewer than ten. This CDR3 reads CASSVMTSDATNEQFF. The CDR3 DNA follows: TGTGCCAGCAGCGTCATGACCTCGGATGCGACCAATGAGCAGTTCTTC. This rearrangement joins TRBV9 to TRBJ2-1; no clear D. CDR1 is SGDLS and CDR2 is YYNGEE in the germline V gene. The CDR3 contains 16 residues. The ends were cut back, 2 bases at V and 6 bases at J, with 18 bases in the middle.

A few counts support this clone. This chain links TRBV27 with TRBJ2-3; D might be TRBD2 (6 bases). V was cut by 5 bases and J by 2 bases, with 14 bases left in between. From germline, CDR1 is MNHEY and CDR2 SMNVEV (reference sequence). CDR3 size: 15 residues. CDR3 sequence reads: CASSKTGLLTDTQYF. For the CDR3, the DNA is TGTGCCAGCAGTAAAACGGGACTCCTCACAGATACGCAGTATTTT.

The chain is built from TRBV9 and TRBJ1-5; 8 nucleotides align to TRBD1. The CDR3 length is 15 residues. J was trimmed by 3 bases and V by 0 bases; bases with no gene match: 2. From germline, CDR1 is SGDLS and CDR2 YYNGEE. The CDR3 DNA sequence: TGTGCCAGCAGCGTAGGGGACAGGCTCAATCAGCCCCAGCATTTT. Translating gives CASSVGDRLNQPQHF.

The gene calls are TRBV7-3 and TRBJ2-3, with D unclear. Germline V lookup: CDR1 SGHTA, CDR2 FQGTGA. The CDR3 contains 14 residues. With 2 bases removed from V and 3 bases from J, the gap between germline ends came to 9 bases. The CDR3 reads CASSLLPTTDTQYF. CDR3 sequence (DNA): TGTGCCAGCAGCTTACTACCCACGACAGATACGCAGTATTTT.

The V gene is TRBV4-1, the J gene TRBJ2-7; maybe TRBD1 (6 bases). The CDR3 contains 15 residues. Per the germline V gene, CDR1 is MGHRA and CDR2 is YSYEKL. The V gene lost 1 base and the J gene lost 5 bases, with 15 bases spanning the gap. The CDR3 DNA reads TGCGCCAGCAGCCAAGCGCCGGACAGCCTCGACGAGCAGTACTTC. This sequence encodes CASSQAPDSLDEQYF.

The chain carries TRBV9 and TRBJ2-1, with D perhaps TRBD1 (6 bases). Trimming pared 0 bases from V and 2 bases from J, leaving 12 bases between. CDR3 length equals 16 residues. Germline CDR1 and CDR2: SGDLS and YYNGEE. The CDR3 DNA is TGTGCCAGCAGCGTAGGGGCAGGGGCTACCTACAATGAGCAGTTCTTC. It yields the protein CASSVGAGATYNEQFF.

V gene TRBV29-1 combines with J gene TRBJ2-1, with 9 bases identical to TRBD1. V shed 3 bases, J shed 4 bases, and the junction held 4 bases outside the gene matches. This CDR3 is 14 amino acids long. Germline V gene lookup returns CDR1 SQVTM and CDR2 ANQGSEA. CDR3 amino acids: CSVDRGQGYNEQFF. The CDR3 region has the DNA TGCAGCGTTGATAGGGGACAGGGTTACAATGAGCAGTTCTTC.

The chain employs TRBV7-3 and TRBJ2-1, with 14 nucleotides matching TRBD2. Germline CDR1 SGHTA, CDR2 FQGTGA. The V and J ends lost 4 bases and 5 bases, in that order; junction bases with no gene match: 7. The CDR3 contains 17 residues. The DNA for the CDR3 is TGTGCCAGCAGCTCCTCCGGGACTAGCGGGAGCGACAATGAGCAGTTCTTC. This translates into CASSSSGTSGSDNEQFF. The variable domain in full, completed from reference TRBV7-3 and TRBJ2-1, reads GAGVSQTPSNKVTEKGKYVELRCDPISGHTALYWYRQSLGQGPEFLIYFQGTGAADDSGLPNDRFFAVRPEGSVSTLKIQRTERGDSAVYLCASSSSGTSGSDNEQFFGPGTRLTVL.